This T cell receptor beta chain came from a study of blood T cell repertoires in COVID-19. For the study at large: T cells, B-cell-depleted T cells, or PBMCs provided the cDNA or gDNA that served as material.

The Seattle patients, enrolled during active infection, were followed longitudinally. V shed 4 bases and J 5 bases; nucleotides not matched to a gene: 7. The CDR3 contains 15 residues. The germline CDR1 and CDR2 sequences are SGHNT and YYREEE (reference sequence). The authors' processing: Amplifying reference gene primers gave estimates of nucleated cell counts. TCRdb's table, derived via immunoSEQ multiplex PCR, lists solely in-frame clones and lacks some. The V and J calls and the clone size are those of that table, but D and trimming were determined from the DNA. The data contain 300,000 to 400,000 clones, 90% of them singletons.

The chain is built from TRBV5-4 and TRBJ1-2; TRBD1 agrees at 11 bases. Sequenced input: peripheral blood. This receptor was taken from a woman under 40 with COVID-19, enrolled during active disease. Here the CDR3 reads CASSGGTGGPYGYTF. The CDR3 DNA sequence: TGTGCCAGCAGCGGGGGGACAGGGGGGCCATATGGCTACACCTTC.